Many counts were recorded for the clone carrying this T cell receptor (beta chain). Antigen: not known. Germline CDR1 and CDR2: SGHRS and YFSETQ. The CDR3 runs to 15 residues. Trimming removed 4 bases at V and 0 bases at J, with 11 bases between. This sample was taken from a study of T cells in Graves' hyperthyroidism and ophthalmopathy. Study-wide points: The model predicted ophthalmopathy a median roughly 6.3 months before onset.

The CDR3 regions of TCR beta were amplified from RNA transcripts. In the first-round RT-PCR of the TCR CDR3, the HTBI primer set was used. MiXCR, run by TCRdb on the multiplex PCR reads, gives a single entry per CDR3 protein. The table has about 500,000 distinct CDR3 sequences, around 16% seen once. This chain connects TRBV5-1 to TRBJ2-1; D remains ambiguous. Sequenced: blood. The clonotype comes from a woman in her 30s with Graves' ophthalmopathy. The CDR3 here is CASSTDTVSYNEQFF. The CDR3 coding sequence is TGCGCCAGCAGCACCGACACCGTCTCCTACAATGAGCAGTTCTTC.